The source of this T cell receptor beta chain is a study of blood T cell repertoires in COVID-19. As for the study in general: PBMCs, B-cell-depleted T cells, or T cells provided the cDNA or gDNA that made up the material.

The CDR3 contains 14 residues. Germline-derived CDR1 and CDR2 are LNHNV and YYDKDF (reference sequence). Trimming pared 3 bases from V and 4 bases from J, leaving 12 bases between. Followed longitudinally, the Seattle patients had been enrolled during active infection. Clones were read by immunoSEQ multiplex PCR, and TCRdb kept only the in-frame ones, dropping some. The table records 300,000 to 350,000 clones, about nine tenths of them present only once. Sequencing input: peripheral blood. The TCR was taken from a woman aged 60 to 75 with COVID-19, enrolled during active disease. The V call is TRBV15, the J call TRBJ2-5; D is perhaps TRBD2 (5 bases). The CDR3 here is CATSRTRGGETQYF. CDR3 nucleotide sequence: TGTGCCACCAGCAGGACCCGAGGAGGAGAGACCCAGTACTTC.